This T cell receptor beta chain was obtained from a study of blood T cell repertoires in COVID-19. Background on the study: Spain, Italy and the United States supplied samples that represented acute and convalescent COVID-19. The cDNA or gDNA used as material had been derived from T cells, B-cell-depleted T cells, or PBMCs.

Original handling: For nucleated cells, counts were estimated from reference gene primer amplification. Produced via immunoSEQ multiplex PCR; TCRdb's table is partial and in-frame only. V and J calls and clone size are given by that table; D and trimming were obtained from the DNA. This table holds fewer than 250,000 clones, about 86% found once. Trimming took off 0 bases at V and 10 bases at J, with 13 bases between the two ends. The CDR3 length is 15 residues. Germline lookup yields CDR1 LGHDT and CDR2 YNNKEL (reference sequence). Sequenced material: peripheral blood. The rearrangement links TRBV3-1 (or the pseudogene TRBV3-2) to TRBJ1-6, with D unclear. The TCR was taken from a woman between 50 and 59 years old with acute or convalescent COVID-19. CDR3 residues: CASSQDLGNRSPLHF. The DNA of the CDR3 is TGTGCCAGCAGCCAAGATCTAGGTAACCGATCACCCCTCCACTTT.